The source of this TCR beta chain is a study of regulatory T cells in long-lasting Graves disease. In the study overall: New Graves' disease cases had less than 3 months of antithyroid drugs.

Libraries of TCR beta came from iRepertoire HTBI primers plus Arm-PCR of CDR3 regions. TCRdb passed the multiplex PCR reads through MiXCR, listing each CDR3 protein once. The sample consists of 390,000 or so distinct CDR3 sequences, 12% of them appearing once. This clonotype was seen repeatedly, ten times or more. Time point meaning: newly diagnosed GD, antithyroid drugs for less than 3 months. PBMCs provided the RNA from which the TCR library was made. This CDR3 region has 17 residues. The germline CDR1 and CDR2 sequences are SGHTA and FQGNSA. The V gene lost 0 bases and the J gene lost 0 bases, with 12 bases spanning the gap. The sample was also linked to a second study, of T cells in Graves' hyperthyroidism and ophthalmopathy.

The TCR originated in a woman under 30 with Graves disease. The chain joins TRBV7-2 to TRBJ1-5; maybe TRBD1 (5 bases). The source material was peripheral blood mononuclear cells (PBMCs), sampled at new diagnosis, from a patient treated with antithyroid drugs. This CDR3 reads CASSLAGTHYSNQPQHF. CDR3 sequence (DNA): TGTGCCAGCAGCTTAGCGGGGACTCATTATAGCAATCAGCCCCAGCATTTT.